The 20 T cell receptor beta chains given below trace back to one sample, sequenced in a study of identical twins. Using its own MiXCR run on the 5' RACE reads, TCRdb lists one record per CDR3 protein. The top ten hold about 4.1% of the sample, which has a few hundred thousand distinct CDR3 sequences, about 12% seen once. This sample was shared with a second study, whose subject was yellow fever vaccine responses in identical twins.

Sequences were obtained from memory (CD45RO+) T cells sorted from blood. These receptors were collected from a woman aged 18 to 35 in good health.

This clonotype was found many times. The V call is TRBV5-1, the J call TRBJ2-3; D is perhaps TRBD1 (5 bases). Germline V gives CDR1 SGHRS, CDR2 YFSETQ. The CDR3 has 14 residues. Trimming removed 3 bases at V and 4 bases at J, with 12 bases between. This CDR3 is CASSSGHPADTQYF. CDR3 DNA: TGCGCCAGCAGCTCCGGACACCCCGCAGATACGCAGTATTTT.

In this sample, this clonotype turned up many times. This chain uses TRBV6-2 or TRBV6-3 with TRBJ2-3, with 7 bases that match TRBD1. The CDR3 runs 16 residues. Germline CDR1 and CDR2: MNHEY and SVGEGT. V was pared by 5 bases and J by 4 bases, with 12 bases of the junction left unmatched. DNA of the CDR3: TGTGCCAGCAGTCAACTCCTGGGTCAGGGGGCAGATACGCAGTATTTT. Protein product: CASSQLLGQGADTQYF.

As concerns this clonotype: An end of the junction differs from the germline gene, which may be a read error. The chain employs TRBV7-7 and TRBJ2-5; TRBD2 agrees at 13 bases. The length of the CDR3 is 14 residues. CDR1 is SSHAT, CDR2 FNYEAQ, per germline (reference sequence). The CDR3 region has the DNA TGTGCTAGCAGCGCGGGACTAGCGGGGGAGACCCAGTACTTC. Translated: CASSAGLAGETQYF.

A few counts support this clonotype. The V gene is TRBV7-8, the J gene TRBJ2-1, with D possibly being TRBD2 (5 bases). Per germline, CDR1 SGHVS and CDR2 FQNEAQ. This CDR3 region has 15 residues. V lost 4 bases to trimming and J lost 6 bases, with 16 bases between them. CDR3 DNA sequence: TGTGCCAGCAGCTCAGGCCGGGCGGGCATCAATGAGCAGTTCTTC. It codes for CASSSGRAGINEQFF.

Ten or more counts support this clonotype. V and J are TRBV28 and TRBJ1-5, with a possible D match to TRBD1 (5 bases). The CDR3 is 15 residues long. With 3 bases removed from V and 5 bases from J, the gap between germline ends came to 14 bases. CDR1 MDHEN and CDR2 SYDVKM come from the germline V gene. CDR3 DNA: TGTGCCAGCAGTTTTGCAGGGAGCCTTTATCAGCCCCAGCATTTT. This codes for CASSFAGSLYQPQHF. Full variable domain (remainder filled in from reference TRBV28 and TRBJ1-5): DVKVTQSSRYLVKRTGEKVFLECVQDMDHENMFWYRQDPGLGLRLIYFSYDVKMKEKGDIPEGYSVSREKKERFSLILESASTNQTSMYLCASSFAGSLYQPQHFGDGTRLSIL.

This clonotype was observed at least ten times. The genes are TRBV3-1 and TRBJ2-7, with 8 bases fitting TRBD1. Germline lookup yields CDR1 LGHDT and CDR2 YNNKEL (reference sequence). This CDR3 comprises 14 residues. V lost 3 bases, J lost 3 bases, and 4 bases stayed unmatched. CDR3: CASSQGQELYEQYF. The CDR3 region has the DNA TGTGCCAGCAGCCAGGGACAGGAGCTCTACGAGCAGTACTTC.

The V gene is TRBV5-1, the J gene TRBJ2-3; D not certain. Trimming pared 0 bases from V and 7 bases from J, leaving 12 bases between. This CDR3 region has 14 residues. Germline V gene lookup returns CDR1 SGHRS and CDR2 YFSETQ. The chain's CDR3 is CASSLEDGLNTQYF. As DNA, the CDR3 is TGCGCCAGCAGCTTGGAGGACGGCTTAAATACGCAGTATTTT.

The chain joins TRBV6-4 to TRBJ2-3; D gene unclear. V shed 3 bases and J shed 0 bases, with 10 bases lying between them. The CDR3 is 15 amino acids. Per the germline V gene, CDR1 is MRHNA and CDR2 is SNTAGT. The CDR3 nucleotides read TGTGCCAGCAGTGAGACTCCCACTAGCACAGATACGCAGTATTTT. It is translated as CASSETPTSTDTQYF.

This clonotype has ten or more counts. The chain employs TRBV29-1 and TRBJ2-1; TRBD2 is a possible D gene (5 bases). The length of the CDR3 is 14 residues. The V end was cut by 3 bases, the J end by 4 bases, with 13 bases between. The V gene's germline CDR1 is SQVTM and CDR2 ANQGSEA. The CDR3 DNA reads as TGCAGCGTTGACCAGAGCGGTCTTTACAATGAGCAGTTCTTC. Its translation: CSVDQSGLYNEQFF.

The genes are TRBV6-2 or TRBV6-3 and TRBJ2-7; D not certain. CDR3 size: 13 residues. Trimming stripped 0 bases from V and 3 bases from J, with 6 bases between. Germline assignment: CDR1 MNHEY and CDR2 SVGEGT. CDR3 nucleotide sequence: TGTGCCAGCAGTTACTCTGCCGGCTACGAGCAGTACTTC. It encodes CASSYSAGYEQYF.

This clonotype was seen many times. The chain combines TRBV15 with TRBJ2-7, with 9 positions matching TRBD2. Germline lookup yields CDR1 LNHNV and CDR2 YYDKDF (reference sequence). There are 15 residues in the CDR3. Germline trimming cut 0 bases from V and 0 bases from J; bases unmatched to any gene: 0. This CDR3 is CATSRDSGGSYEQYF. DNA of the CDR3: TGTGCCACCAGCAGAGATAGCGGGGGCTCCTACGAGCAGTACTTC.

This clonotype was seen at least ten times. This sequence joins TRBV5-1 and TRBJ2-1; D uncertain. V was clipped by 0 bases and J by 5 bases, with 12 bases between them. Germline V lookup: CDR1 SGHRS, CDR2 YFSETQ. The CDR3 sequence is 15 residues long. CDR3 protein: CASSLGAVWDNEQFF. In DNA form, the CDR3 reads TGCGCCAGCAGCTTGGGGGCAGTTTGGGACAATGAGCAGTTCTTC.

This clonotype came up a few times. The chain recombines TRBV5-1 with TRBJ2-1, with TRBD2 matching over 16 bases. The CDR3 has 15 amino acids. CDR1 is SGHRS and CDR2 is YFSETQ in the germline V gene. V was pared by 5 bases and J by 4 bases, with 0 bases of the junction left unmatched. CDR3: CASRGLAGGYNEQFF. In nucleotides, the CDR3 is TGCGCCAGCAGGGGACTAGCGGGAGGGTACAATGAGCAGTTCTTC.

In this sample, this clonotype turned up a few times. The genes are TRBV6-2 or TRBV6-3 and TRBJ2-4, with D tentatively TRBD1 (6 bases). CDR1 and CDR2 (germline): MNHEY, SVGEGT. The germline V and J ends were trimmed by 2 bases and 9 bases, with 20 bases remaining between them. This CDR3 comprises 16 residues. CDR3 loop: CASSYEQGIGKGIQYF. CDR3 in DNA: TGTGCCAGCAGTTACGAGCAGGGGATAGGAAAGGGCATTCAGTACTTC.

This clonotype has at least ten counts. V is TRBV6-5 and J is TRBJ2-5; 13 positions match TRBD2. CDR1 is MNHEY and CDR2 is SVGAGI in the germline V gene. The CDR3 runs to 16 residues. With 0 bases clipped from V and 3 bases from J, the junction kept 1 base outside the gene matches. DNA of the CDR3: TGTGCCAGCAGTTACTCCGGGACTAGCGGGGAAGAGACCCAGTACTTC. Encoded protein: CASSYSGTSGEETQYF.

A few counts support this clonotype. CDR3 bases: TGTGCCAGCAGCCACCGGGGCGCAGATACGCAGTATTTT. It translates to CASSHRGADTQYF. The chain recombines TRBV3-1 with TRBJ2-3; TRBD1 or TRBD2 may be the D gene (5 bases each). With 3 bases removed from V and 4 bases from J, the gap between germline ends came to 8 bases. The CDR3 spans 13 residues. Per the germline V gene, CDR1 is LGHDT and CDR2 is YNNKEL (reference sequence).

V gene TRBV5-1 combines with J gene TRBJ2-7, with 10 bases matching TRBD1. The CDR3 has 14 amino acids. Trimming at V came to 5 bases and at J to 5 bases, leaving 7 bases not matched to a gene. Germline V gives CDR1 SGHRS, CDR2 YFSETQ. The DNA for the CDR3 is TGCGCCAGCAGACCGGGACAGGGGTATGACGAGCAGTACTTC. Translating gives CASRPGQGYDEQYF. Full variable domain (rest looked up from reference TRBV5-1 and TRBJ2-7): KAGVTQTPRYLIKTRGQQVTLSCSPISGHRSVSWYQQTPGQGLQFLFEYFSETQRNKGNFPGRFSGRQFSNSRSEMNVSTLELGDSALYLCASRPGQGYDEQYFGPGTRLTVT.

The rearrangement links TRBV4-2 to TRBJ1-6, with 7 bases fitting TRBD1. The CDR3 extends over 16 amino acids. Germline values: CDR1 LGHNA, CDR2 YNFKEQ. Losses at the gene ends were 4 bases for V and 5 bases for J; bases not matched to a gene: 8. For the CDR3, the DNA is TGTGCCAGCAGCCCACGGACAGGAGCCGATAATTCACCCCTCCACTTT. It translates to CASSPRTGADNSPLHF.

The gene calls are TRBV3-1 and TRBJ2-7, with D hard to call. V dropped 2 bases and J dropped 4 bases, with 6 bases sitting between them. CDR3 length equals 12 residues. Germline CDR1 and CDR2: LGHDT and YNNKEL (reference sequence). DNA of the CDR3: TGTGCCAGCAGCCAATACGATTACGAGCAGTACTTC. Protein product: CASSQYDYEQYF.

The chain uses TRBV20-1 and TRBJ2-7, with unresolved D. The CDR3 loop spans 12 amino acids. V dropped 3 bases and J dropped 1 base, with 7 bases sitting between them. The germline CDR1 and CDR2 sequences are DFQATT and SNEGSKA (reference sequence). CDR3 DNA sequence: TGCAGTGCTAGCCCTACGTCCTACGAGCAGTACTTC. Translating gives CSASPTSYEQYF.